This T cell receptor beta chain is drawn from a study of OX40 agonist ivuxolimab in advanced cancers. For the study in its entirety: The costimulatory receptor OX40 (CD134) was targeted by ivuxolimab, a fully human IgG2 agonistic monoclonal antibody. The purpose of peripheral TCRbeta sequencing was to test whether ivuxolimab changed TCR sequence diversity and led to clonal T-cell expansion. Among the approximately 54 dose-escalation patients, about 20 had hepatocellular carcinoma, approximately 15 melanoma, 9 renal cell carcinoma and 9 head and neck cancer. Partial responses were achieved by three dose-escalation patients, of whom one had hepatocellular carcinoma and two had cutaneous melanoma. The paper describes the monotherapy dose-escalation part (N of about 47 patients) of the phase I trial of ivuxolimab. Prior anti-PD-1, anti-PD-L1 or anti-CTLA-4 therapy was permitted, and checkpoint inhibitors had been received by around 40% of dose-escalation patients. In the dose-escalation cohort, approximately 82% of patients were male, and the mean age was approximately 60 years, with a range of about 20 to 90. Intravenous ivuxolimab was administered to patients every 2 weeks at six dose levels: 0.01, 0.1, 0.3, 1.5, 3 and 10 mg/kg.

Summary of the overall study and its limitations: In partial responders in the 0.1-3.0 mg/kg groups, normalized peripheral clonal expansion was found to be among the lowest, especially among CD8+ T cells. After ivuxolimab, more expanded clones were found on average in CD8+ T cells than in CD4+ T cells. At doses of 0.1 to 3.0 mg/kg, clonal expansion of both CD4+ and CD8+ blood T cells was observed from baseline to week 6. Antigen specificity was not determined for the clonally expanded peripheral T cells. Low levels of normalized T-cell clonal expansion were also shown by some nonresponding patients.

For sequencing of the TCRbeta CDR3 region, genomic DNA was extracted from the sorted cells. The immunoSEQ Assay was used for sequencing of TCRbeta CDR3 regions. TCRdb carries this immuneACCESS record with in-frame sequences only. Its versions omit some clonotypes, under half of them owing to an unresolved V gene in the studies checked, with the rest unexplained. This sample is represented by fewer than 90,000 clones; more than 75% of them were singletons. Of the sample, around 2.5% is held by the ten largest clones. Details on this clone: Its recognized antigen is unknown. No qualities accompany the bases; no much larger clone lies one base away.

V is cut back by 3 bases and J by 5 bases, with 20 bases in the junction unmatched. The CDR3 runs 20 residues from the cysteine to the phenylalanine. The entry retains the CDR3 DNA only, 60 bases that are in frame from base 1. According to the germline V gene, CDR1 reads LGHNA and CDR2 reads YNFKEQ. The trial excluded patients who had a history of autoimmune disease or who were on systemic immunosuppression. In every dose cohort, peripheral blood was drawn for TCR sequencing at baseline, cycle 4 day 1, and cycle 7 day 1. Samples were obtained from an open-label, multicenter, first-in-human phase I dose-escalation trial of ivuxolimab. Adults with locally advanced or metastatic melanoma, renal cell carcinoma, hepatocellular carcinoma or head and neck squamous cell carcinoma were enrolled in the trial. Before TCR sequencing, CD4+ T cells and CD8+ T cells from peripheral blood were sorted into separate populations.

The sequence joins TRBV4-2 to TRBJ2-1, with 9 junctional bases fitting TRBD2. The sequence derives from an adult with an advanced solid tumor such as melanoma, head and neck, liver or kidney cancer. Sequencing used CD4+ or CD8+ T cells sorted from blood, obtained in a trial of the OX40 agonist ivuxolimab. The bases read TGTGCCAGCAGCCATGAGGGGGGAGGAATCTGGACTAGCGCCAACAATGAGCAGTTCTTC. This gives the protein CASSHEGGGIWTSANNEQFF.